The source of this T cell receptor (beta chain) is a study of beta chain features in type 1 diabetes. This clone has more than one count but fewer than ten. What it recognizes is unknown. Isolated RNA was reverse transcribed in full, so expressed TCRB transcripts were sequenced. Naive, central memory and regulatory T cell samples averaged about 3.57 million immunoSEQ reads each. The repertoire was sequenced with immunoSEQ multiplex PCR; TCRdb's copy has only in-frame clones and lacks some. This table holds fewer than 200,000 clones, about an eighth found once. Study-level points and caveats: Insertions at VDJ junctions were less frequent in type 1 diabetes patients. These patients also deleted more nucleotides at the same junctions. It was possible that PCR favored shorter templates, equally so in patients and controls.

The V gene's germline CDR1 is SEHNR and CDR2 FQNEAQ (reference sequence). V dropped 10 bases and J dropped 3 bases, with 12 bases sitting between them. This CDR3 has 13 residues. This chain uses TRBV7-9 with TRBJ1-4, with a weak D call TRBD1 (5 bases). The sample consisted of central memory CD4+ T cells from blood. This clonotype was sampled from a woman between 18 and 29 years old in good health. The CDR3 DNA reads TGTGCCATCGCGGGGACCGCTAATGAAAAACTGTTTTTT. Protein product: CAIAGTANEKLFF.